This T cell receptor (beta chain) appears in the sequencing data of a study of T-cell memory formation after mild COVID-19. 5'RACE primed from the constant segment yielded TCR alpha and TCR beta cDNA libraries bearing sample barcodes and UMIs. MiXCR, run by TCRdb on the 5' RACE reads, gives a single entry per CDR3 protein. The sample includes about 470,000 distinct CDR3 sequences, 20% to 30% of them seen just once. Regarding the study as a whole: Nothing showed for sure that second-wave clones peaking on day 37 were SARS-CoV-2 specific. CD4/CD8 balance held among clones contracting day 15 to 85, and later expanders leaned CD4+. Researchers found some responding clones in pre-infection memory, a sign that cross-reactive memory joined.

Comments on this clonotype: As yet, its antigen is unknown.

The sequenced sample consisted of PBMCs or a T cell subset sorted from them (not recorded which). The receptor was derived from an adult woman who had mild COVID-19 (a few samples of this study predate the infection). Cell type and time point are not known.

This CDR3 reads CASTPAERELNNEQFF. The CDR3 nucleotides read TGTGCCAGCACGCCCGCTGAGCGGGAGTTAAACAATGAGCAGTTCTTC. V and J are TRBV25-1 and TRBJ2-1; TRBD2 aligns across 8 bases. Germline CDR1 MGHDK, CDR2 SYGVNS. The ends lost 7 bases at V and 5 bases at J; junction bases unmatched: 13. CDR3 size: 16 residues. Full variable domain (remainder filled in from reference TRBV25-1 and TRBJ2-1): EADIYQTPRYLVIGTGKKITLECSQTMGHDKMYWYQQDPGMELHLIHYSYGVNSTEKGDLSSESTVSRIRTEHFPLTLESARPSHTSQYLCASTPAERELNNEQFFGPGTRLTVL.